The 8 T cell receptor beta chains presented below share a single source sample, sequenced in a study of tumor and adjacent non-tumor tissue in lung cancer. The library came from three nested PCR rounds adapted from ARM-PCR protocols. TCRdb reprocessed the multiplex PCR reads via MiXCR and lists one record per CDR3 protein. The data hold 100,000 to 150,000 distinct CDR3 sequences, with 60% to 70% observed a single time. The template was RNA from unsorted bulk tissue. Material for sequencing was lung tumor tissue. The receptor source for this set is a man aged 25-45 years with non-small cell lung cancer.

This clonotype has ten or more counts. The chain recombines TRBV20-1 with TRBJ2-1; D gene ambiguous. Trimming took off 1 base at V and 0 bases at J, with 7 bases between the two ends. Germline lookup yields CDR1 DFQATT and CDR2 SNEGSKA (reference sequence). The length of the CDR3 is 14 residues. The CDR3 DNA is TGCAGTGCTAGAGGTTTCGACTCCTACAATGAGCAGTTCTTC. This translates into CSARGFDSYNEQFF.

This clonotype was picked up a small number of times. This chain links TRBV7-8 with TRBJ1-5; perhaps TRBD1 as D (5 bases). There are 15 residues in the CDR3. With 1 base removed from V and 5 bases from J, the gap between germline ends came to 12 bases. Germline V gene lookup returns CDR1 SGHVS and CDR2 FQNEAQ. The CDR3 sequence is CASSLVPGTHQPQHF. CDR3 DNA sequence: TGTGCCAGCAGCTTAGTGCCAGGGACCCATCAGCCCCAGCATTTT.

This clonotype has a count of ten or more. Written as DNA, the CDR3 is TGCAGCGTTCCGGGACAGGGCCTAAATGGCTACACCTTC. Protein sequence: CSVPGQGLNGYTF. The chain carries TRBV29-1 and TRBJ1-2; 9 bases match TRBD1. Unmatched junction bases numbered 7, after V lost 5 bases and J lost 6 bases. The germline gives CDR1 SQVTM, CDR2 ANQGSEA. This CDR3 is built from 13 residues.

The rearrangement joins TRBV4-1 to TRBJ1-4; 7 bases match TRBD1. Germline-derived CDR1 and CDR2 are MGHRA and YSYEKL. There are 13 residues in the CDR3. V shed 3 bases, J shed 14 bases, and the junction held 9 bases outside the gene matches. The CDR3 is CASSQARGFELFF. The CDR3 bases are TGCGCCAGCAGCCAGGCCAGGGGGTTCGAGCTGTTTTTT.

At least ten counts were recorded for this clonotype. The chain joins TRBV4-3 to TRBJ2-3, with 8 bases matching TRBD2. With 3 bases clipped from V and 3 bases from J, the junction kept 2 bases outside the gene matches. CDR3 size: 14 residues. Germline V gene lookup returns CDR1 LGHNA and CDR2 YSLEER. DNA for the CDR3: TGCGCCAGCAGCCAGGGCGGGGGGACAGATACGCAGTATTTT. It yields the protein CASSQGGGTDTQYF.

As to this clonotype: Its ends do not fully match the called genes, so a read error is possible. This chain uses TRBV4-1 with TRBJ2-5; 7 bases are a match to TRBD2. Germline loops: CDR1 MGHRA, CDR2 YSYEKL. There are 15 residues in the CDR3. The CDR3 is CASSQEFRQRETRYF. CDR3 in DNA: TGCGCCAGCAGCCAAGAATTTCGACAGCGGGAAACCCGGTACTTC.

About this clonotype: At one end the junction does not follow the germline gene, possibly because of a read error. The chain joins TRBV11-1 to TRBJ1-1, with no clear D. CDR1 and CDR2 from the germline V gene are SGHAT and FQDESV (reference sequence). The CDR3 runs 15 residues. In DNA form, the CDR3 reads TGTGCCGGCAGCTTATCCACAGTGGGTGACACTGAAGCTTTCTTT. This sequence encodes CAGSLSTVGDTEAFF.

Details on this clonotype: A clone one base away is much larger, so this may be a read error. J is TRBJ2-1 and V is TRBV20-1; a weak D match, TRBD1 (6 bases). Germline V gene data show CDR1 as DFQATT and CDR2 as SNEGSKA (reference sequence). The CDR3 is 15 amino acids. In DNA, the CDR3 is TGCAGTGTTAGAGATGCCCGGGACACCTACAATGAGCAGTTCTTC. This codes for CSVRDARDTYNEQFF.